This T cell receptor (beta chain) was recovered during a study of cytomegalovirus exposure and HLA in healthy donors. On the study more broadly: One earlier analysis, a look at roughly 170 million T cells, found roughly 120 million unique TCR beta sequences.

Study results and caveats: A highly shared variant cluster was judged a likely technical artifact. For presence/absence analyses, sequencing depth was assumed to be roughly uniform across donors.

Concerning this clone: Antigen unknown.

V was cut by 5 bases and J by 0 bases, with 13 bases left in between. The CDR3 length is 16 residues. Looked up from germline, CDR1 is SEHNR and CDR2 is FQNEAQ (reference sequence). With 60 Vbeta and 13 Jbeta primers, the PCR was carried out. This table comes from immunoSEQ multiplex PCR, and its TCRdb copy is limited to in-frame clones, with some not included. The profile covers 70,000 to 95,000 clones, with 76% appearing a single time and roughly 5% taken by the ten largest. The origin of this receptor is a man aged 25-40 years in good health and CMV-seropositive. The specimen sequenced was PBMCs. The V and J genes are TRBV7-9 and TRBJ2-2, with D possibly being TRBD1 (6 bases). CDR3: CASSLFRGPNTGELFF. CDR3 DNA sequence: TGTGCCAGCAGCCTTTTCAGGGGTCCGAACACCGGGGAGCTGTTTTTT. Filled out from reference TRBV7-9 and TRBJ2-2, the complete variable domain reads DTGVSQNPRHKITKRGQNVTFRCDPISEHNRLYWYRQTLGQGPEFLTYFQNEAQLEKSRLLSDRFSAERPKGSFSTLEIQRTEQGDSAMYLCASSLFRGPNTGELFFGEGSRLTVL.